This T cell receptor (beta chain) is from a study of blood T cell repertoires in COVID-19. Whole-study context: The United States, Italy and Spain were the sources of the acute and convalescent COVID-19 samples. Sample material is recorded as cDNA or gDNA derived from T cells, B-cell-depleted T cells, or PBMCs.

In germline, CDR1 is LNHDA, CDR2 SQIVND (reference sequence). V was pared by 4 bases and J by 2 bases, with 14 bases between. This CDR3 has 15 amino acids. In the authors' methods: Estimated nucleated cell counts came from reference gene primer amplification. Data came from immunoSEQ multiplex PCR; TCRdb stores just in-frame clones and leaves some out. For V, J and clone size, that table is used; D and trimming come from the DNA. The sample contains approximately 94,000 clones, 90% to 95% of which appear only once. Sequenced input: peripheral blood. The V call is TRBV19, the J call TRBJ1-1, with D perhaps TRBD1 (5 bases). The sequence derives from a woman in her 50s in a cohort sampled during active COVID-19. CDR3 bases: TGTGCCAGTAGTAGGGCGGGGCAGGTAAACACTGAAGCTTTCTTT. It encodes CASSRAGQVNTEAFF.